This T cell receptor (beta chain) was observed in a study of multiple sclerosis patients with progressive multifocal leukoencephalopathy. Overall study findings and caveats: Clones expanded at PML were already present before and during natalizumab. The findings' link to JC virus versus immunocompromise remained uncertain.

Note on this clone: What it binds is unknown.

The time point is: before natalizumab initiation. The assay was immunoSEQ multiplex PCR, and TCRdb's table has in-frame clones only and misses some. The sample includes 25,000 to 30,000 clones, 88% of them seen just once. Germline V gene lookup returns CDR1 SGHVS and CDR2 FNYEAQ. The length of the CDR3 is 15 residues. V was trimmed by 6 bases and J by 7 bases, leaving 16 bases between them. The chain recombines TRBV7-6 with TRBJ1-6; possible D gene TRBD1, 6 bases. The clonotype was recovered from a human donor with multiple sclerosis. Sequenced: PBMCs. This CDR3 is CASSSSDSSNSPLHF. In DNA, the CDR3 is TGTGCCAGCAGTTCCTCGGACAGTTCAAATTCACCCCTCCACTTT.